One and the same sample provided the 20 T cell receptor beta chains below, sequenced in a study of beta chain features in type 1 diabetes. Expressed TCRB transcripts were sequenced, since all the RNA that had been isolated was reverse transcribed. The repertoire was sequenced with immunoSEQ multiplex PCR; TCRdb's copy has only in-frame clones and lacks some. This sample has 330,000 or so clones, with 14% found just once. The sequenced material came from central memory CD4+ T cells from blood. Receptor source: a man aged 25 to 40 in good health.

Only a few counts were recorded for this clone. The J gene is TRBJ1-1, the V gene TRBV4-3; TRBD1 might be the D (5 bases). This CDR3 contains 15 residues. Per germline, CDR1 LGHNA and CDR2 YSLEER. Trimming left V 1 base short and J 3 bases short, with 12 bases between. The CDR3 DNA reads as TGCGCCAGCAGCCAAGCGGCAGGGCAGGACACTGAAGCTTTCTTT. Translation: CASSQAAGQDTEAFF.

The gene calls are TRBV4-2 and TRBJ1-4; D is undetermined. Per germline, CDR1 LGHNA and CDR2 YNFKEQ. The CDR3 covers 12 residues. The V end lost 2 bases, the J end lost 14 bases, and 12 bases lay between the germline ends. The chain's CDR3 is CASSQQAAFLFF. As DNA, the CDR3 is TGTGCCAGCAGCCAACAGGCCGCGTTCCTGTTTTTT.

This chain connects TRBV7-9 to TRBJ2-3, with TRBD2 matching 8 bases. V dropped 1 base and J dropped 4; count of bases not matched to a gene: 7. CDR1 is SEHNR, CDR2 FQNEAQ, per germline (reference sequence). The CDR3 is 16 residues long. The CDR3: CASSLGPGGSADTQYF. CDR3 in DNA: TGTGCCAGCAGCTTAGGCCCGGGAGGGTCGGCAGATACGCAGTATTTT.

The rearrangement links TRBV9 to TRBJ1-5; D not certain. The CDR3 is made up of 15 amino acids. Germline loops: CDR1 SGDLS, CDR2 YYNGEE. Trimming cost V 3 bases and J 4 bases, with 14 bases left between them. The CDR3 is CASSERWGMNQPQHF. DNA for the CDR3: TGTGCCAGCAGCGAGAGGTGGGGTATGAATCAGCCCCAGCATTTT.

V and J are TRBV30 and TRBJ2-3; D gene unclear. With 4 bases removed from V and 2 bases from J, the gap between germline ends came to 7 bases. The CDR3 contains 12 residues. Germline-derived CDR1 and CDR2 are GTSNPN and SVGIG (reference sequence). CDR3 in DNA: TGTGCCTGGATTGGGGTCACAGATACGCAGTATTTT. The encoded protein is CAWIGVTDTQYF.

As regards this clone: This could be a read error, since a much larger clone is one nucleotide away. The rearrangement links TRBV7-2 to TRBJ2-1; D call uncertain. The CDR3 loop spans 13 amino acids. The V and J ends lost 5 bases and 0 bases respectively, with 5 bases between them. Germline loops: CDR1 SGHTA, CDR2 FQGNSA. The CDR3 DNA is TGTGCCAGCAGCACAAGCTCCTACAATGAGCAGTTCTTC. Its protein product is CASSTSSYNEQFF.

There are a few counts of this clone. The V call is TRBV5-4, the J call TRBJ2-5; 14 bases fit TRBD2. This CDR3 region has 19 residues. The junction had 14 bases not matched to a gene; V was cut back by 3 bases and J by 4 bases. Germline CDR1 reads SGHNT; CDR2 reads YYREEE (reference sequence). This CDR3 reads CASSSPGLAGVGFLETQYF. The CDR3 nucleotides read TGTGCCAGCAGCTCACCGGGACTAGCGGGAGTGGGATTCCTAGAGACCCAGTACTTC.

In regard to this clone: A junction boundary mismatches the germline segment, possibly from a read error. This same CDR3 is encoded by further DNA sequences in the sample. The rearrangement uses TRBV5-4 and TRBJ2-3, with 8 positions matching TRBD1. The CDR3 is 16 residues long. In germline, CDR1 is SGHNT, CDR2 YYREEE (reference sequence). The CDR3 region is CASSQELDRGTDTQYF. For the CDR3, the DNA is TGCGCCAGCAGCCAAGAACTCGACAGGGGAACAGATACGCAGTATTTT.

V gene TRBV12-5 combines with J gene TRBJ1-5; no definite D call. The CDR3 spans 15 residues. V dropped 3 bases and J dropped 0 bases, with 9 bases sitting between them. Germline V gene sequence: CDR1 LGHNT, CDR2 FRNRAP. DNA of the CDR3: TGTGCTAGTGGTTTCGTGGAGATTAGCAATCAGCCCCAGCATTTT. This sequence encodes CASGFVEISNQPQHF. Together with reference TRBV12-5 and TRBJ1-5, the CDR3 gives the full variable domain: DARVTQTPRHKVTEMGQEVTMRCQPILGHNTVFWYRQTMMQGLELLAYFRNRAPLDDSGMPKDRFSAEMPDATLATLKIQPSEPRDSAVYFCASGFVEISNQPQHFGDGTRLSIL.

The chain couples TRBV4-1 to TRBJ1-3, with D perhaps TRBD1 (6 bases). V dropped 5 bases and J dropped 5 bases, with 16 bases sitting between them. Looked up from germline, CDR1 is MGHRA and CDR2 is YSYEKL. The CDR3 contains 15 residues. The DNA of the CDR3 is TGCGCCAGCAGCTTACGATCAGGGGAACGAAACACCATATATTTT. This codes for CASSLRSGERNTIYF.

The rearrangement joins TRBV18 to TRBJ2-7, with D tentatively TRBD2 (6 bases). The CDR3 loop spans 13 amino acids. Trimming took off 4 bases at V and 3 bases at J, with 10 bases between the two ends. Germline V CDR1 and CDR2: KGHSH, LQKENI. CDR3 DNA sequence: TGTGCCAGCTCACTCGGGGGTGGCTACGAGCAGTACTTC. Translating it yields CASSLGGGYEQYF.

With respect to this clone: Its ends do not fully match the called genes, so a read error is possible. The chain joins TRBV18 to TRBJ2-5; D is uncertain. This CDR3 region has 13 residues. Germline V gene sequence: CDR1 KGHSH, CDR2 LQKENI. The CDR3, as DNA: TGTGCCACCTCACGGCGGATCCAAGAGACCCAGTACTTC. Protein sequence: CATSRRIQETQYF.

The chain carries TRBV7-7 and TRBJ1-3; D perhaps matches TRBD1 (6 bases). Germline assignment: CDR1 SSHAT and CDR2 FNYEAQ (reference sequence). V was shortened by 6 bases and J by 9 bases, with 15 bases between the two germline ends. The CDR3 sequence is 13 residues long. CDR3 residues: CASSRIQGTTIYF. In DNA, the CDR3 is TGTGCCAGCAGTCGAATTCAGGGGACCACCATATATTTT.

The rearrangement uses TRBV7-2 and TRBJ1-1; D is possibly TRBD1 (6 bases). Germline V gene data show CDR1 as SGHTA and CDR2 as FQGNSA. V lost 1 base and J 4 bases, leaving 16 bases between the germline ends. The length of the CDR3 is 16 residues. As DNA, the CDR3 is TGTGCCAGCAGCTTAGGGCAGGGGCGACAGAGCACTGAAGCTTTCTTT. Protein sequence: CASSLGQGRQSTEAFF.

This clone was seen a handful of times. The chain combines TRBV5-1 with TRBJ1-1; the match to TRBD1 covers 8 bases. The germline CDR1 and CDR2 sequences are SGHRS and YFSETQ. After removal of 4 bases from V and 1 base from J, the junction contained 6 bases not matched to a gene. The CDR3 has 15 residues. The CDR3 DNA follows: TGCGCCAGCAGCCCAGGGGGCCCATCGAACACTGAAGCTTTCTTT. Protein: CASSPGGPSNTEAFF.

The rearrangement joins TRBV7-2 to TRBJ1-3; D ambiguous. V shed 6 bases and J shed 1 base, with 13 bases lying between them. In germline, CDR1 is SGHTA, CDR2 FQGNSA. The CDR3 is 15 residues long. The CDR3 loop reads CASRFRGESGNTIYF. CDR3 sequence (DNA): TGTGCCAGCAGATTTCGAGGTGAATCTGGAAACACCATATATTTT.

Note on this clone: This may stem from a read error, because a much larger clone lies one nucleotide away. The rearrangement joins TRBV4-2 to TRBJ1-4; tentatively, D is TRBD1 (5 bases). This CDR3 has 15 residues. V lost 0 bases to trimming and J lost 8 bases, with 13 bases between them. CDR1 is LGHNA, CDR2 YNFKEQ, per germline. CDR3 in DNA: TGTGCCAGCAGCCAAGAAGGGGATTGGGGCGAAAAACTGTTTTTT. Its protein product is CASSQEGDWGEKLFF.

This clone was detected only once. This CDR3 is CASSPLVQKETQYF. The CDR3 bases are TGTGCCAGCAGCCCCTTAGTGCAAAAAGAGACCCAGTACTTC. The chain recombines TRBV7-9 with TRBJ2-5; D not resolved. This CDR3 is 14 amino acids long. Germline values: CDR1 SEHNR, CDR2 FQNEAQ (reference sequence). Trimming removed 5 bases from V and 3 bases from J, with 13 bases in between.

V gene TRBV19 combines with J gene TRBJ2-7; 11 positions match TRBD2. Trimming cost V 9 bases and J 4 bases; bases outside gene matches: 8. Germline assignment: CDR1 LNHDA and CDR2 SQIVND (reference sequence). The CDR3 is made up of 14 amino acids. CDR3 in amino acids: CASRPSGRSYEQYV. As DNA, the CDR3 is TGTGCCAGCAGACCTAGCGGGAGGTCGTACGAGCAGTACGTC.

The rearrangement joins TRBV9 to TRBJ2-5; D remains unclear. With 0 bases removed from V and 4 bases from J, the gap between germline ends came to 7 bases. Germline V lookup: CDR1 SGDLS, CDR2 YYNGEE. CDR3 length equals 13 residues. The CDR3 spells CASSVGAAETQYF. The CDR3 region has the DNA TGTGCCAGCAGCGTAGGTGCGGCAGAGACCCAGTACTTC.